This entry concerns a single T cell receptor beta chain. What it binds is not known. Germline lookup yields CDR1 SEHNR and CDR2 FQNEAQ (reference sequence). This CDR3 has 11 amino acids. CD45RO-CCR7+CD27+CD95- was the phenotype of naive CD8+ T cells. The study made its TRB cDNA libraries by 5' RACE, adding UMI labels. TCRdb re-called the 5' RACE reads and gives one entry per CDR3 protein, without DNA. This sample contains 85,000 to 120,000 distinct CDR3 sequences. The record originates from a study of CXCR3-negative and CXCR3-positive naive CD8 T cells. The study, taken as a whole, reports: Whereas memory cells differed, naive CXCR3-negative and CXCR3-positive cells shared similar TRBV-TRBJ usage. Fresh PBMCs were used in most assays, and CXCR3 expression partially decreased after cryopreservation. Relative to CXCR3-negative naive cells, CXCR3-positive naive cells had more hydrophobic TRB CDR3s.

Sequencing input: naive CXCR3+ CD8+ T cells from blood. Subset specified: CD45RO-CCR7+CD27+CD95- naive CD8+ T cells expressing CXCR3 (TNR3+). The genes are TRBV7-9 and TRBJ2-7; absent DNA, TCRdb's TRBD2 call cannot be checked. This TCR was sampled from a human donor in good health. Some clones in this sample may be carry-over from other donors' samples. The chain's CDR3 is CASSSPHEQYF. The full variable domain, its missing parts supplied by reference TRBV7-9 and TRBJ2-7, is DTGVSQNPRHKITKRGQNVTFRCDPISEHNRLYWYRQTLGQGPEFLTYFQNEAQLEKSRLLSDRFSAERPKGSFSTLEIQRTEQGDSAMYLCASSSPHEQYFGPGTRLTVT.